This TCR beta chain was obtained from a study of long-term antiretroviral therapy in people with HIV. Run at survey level, the immunoSEQ assay was version v3.0. This table comes from immunoSEQ multiplex PCR, and its TCRdb copy is limited to in-frame clones, with some not included. The data show 20,000 to 30,000 clones, around 79% seen once. CDR3 size: 17 residues. After removal of 10 bases from V and 2 bases from J, the junction contained 15 bases not matched to a gene. The V gene's germline CDR1 is MGHDK and CDR2 SYGVNS. Concerning this clone: Its specificity is unknown.

Study findings and constraints: Against controls, HIV repertoires showed narrower ranges of CDR3 length. Post-ART, diversity grew, though it stayed under transplant donor control levels. Before ART, certain clones expanded, and these dominated the repertoire at all time points.

The V and J genes are TRBV25-1 and TRBJ1-2; 11 positions agree with TRBD1. Sequences were derived from unsorted PBMCs, sampled 1.2 years after starting antiretroviral therapy. This sequence originates from a woman in her thirties or forties with HIV. CDR3 bases: TGTGCCACCACTTCCTCCGGGACAGGGGGTTCGAACTATGGCTACACCTTC. This sequence encodes CATTSSGTGGSNYGYTF.